This T cell receptor (beta chain) was profiled in a study of T cell responses to AZD1222 COVID-19 vaccine. Only in-frame clones appear in the TCRdb table, and some are missing; sequencing was by immunoSEQ multiplex PCR. The data show about 130,000 clones, around 86% seen once. A word on this clone: What it binds is not known.

J was trimmed by 3 bases and V by 8 bases; bases with no gene match: 6. CDR1 and CDR2 from the germline V gene are MNHEY and SVGAGI. The CDR3 consists of 13 residues. Study findings and constraints: Among AZD1222 vaccinees, only 5 to 7 were seropositive at baseline.

The sequencing used peripheral blood, collected on day 0 of AZD1222 vaccination. The receptor was derived from an adult in good health. V gene TRBV6-5 combines with J gene TRBJ1-2; 7 bases are a match to TRBD1. Here the CDR3 DNA reads TGTGCCAGCGGGCGGGACAGAGACTATGGCTACACCTTC. Its translation: CASGRDRDYGYTF.